Following are 6 T cell receptor beta chains from one sample sequenced in a study of T cells in Graves' hyperthyroidism and ophthalmopathy. Amplified regions were TCR beta CDR3 sequences from RNA transcripts. A first-round RT-PCR of the TCR CDR3 used the HTBI primer set. TCRdb re-derived calls from the multiplex PCR reads in MiXCR, one entry per CDR3 protein. Among 300,000 to 400,000 distinct CDR3 sequences listed, approximately 18% were seen once. Specimen: blood. The source is a woman aged 45-59 years with Graves' hyperthyroidism.

This chain uses TRBV5-1 with TRBJ1-1; no definite D call. CDR3 length equals 12 residues. Germline loops: CDR1 SGHRS, CDR2 YFSETQ. Deletions cut 4 bases from V and 6 bases from J, with 10 bases between. In DNA form, the CDR3 reads TGCGCCAGCAGCCTCACCCAGGCTGAAGCTTTCTTT. Protein: CASSLTQAEAFF.

This clonotype came up many times. J is TRBJ2-5 and V is TRBV4-2; 9 bases match TRBD2. This CDR3 is built from 16 residues. V was clipped by 1 base and J by 4 bases; unmatched bases: 7. CDR1 is LGHNA, CDR2 YNFKEQ, per germline. The CDR3 loop is CASSQVGGGGGETQYF. The CDR3 bases are TGTGCCAGCAGCCAAGTAGGCGGGGGGGGTGGAGAGACCCAGTACTTC.

This clonotype was picked up a small number of times. Given a much more abundant clone one base away, this may be a read error. This rearrangement joins TRBV2 to TRBJ1-4; D is undetermined. V was clipped by 4 bases and J by 8 bases, with 5 bases between them. Germline assignment: CDR1 SNHLY and CDR2 FYNNEI. This CDR3 comprises 11 residues. CDR3 region: CASSGEEKLFF. CDR3 in DNA: TGTGCCAGCAGTGGCGAGGAAAAACTGTTTTTT.

This clonotype was detected a few times. The V gene is TRBV18, the J gene TRBJ2-2; 12 bases agree with TRBD2. Trimming took 4 bases from V and 4 from J; bases not matched to a gene: 16. Germline CDR1 and CDR2: KGHSH and LQKENI. The CDR3 extends over 20 amino acids. CDR3 sequence: CASSQSKGLAGPKFTGELFF. The CDR3 DNA follows: TGTGCCAGCTCACAATCTAAGGGACTAGCGGGTCCGAAATTCACCGGGGAGCTGTTTTTT.

The V and J genes are TRBV20-1 and TRBJ2-1, with TRBD1 matching 11 bases. The germline V gene encodes CDR1 DFQATT and CDR2 SNEGSKA (reference sequence). CDR3 length: 19 amino acids. V was clipped by 2 bases and J by 0 bases; unmatched bases: 12. The CDR3 DNA follows: TGCAGTGCTAGAAGGACAGGGGGCGGCCCTGGGAGCTCCTACAATGAGCAGTTCTTC. Protein sequence: CSARRTGGGPGSSYNEQFF.

This clonotype was seen a handful of times. V is TRBV20-1 and J is TRBJ1-2, with D possibly TRBD1 on 6 matching bases. This CDR3 comprises 14 residues. The germline gives CDR1 DFQATT, CDR2 SNEGSKA (reference sequence). V lost 2 bases, J lost 5 bases, and 15 bases lay in between. In DNA form, the CDR3 reads TGCAGTGCTAGAAGGGACAAAAAAGGGTATGGCTACACCTTC. This codes for CSARRDKKGYGYTF.